This note documents a single T cell receptor (beta chain) sequence. Its antigen is undetermined. This entry belongs to a study of response to subunit inactivated influenza vaccine. Regarding the study as a whole: Only a handful of new T cells, the authors suggested, are recruited with each seasonal influenza vaccination.

TCRdb reanalysed the RT-PCR reads using MiXCR and keeps one entry per CDR3 protein. The table lists some 480,000 distinct CDR3 sequences, approximately 10% of them singletons, with more than 10% in the top ten. This CDR3 comprises 15 residues. Germline values: CDR1 MNHEY, CDR2 SVGAGI. The J segment lost 1 base and the V segment lost 2 bases, leaving 5 bases of the junction unmatched. The chain recombines TRBV6-5 with TRBJ2-7; 7 nucleotides agree with TRBD2. The sequence came from a man aged 45-60 years who received an inactivated influenza vaccine. The sequencing here drew on PBMCs from blood, taken 40 to 50 days after vaccination. DNA for the CDR3: TGTGCCAGCAGTTACGAGACTAGCCCATCCTACGAGCAGTACTTC. Translation gives CASSYETSPSYEQYF.